A single sample is the source of the 3 T cell receptor beta chains below, sequenced in a study of blood T cell repertoires in COVID-19. Method: immunoSEQ multiplex PCR; TCRdb's copy keeps in-frame clones and lacks some. The table lists more than 200,000 clones, around 90% of them singletons. Material for sequencing was PBMCs or T cells enriched from blood (not recorded which). The origin of the receptors is a woman aged 18-29 years who had recovered from COVID-19.

The chain is built from TRBV15 and TRBJ2-5; 8 bases are shared with TRBD2. The CDR3 length is 15 residues. J lost 1 base, V lost 3 bases, and 4 bases had no gene match. Germline V CDR1 and CDR2: LNHNV, YYDKDF (reference sequence). This chain's CDR3 is CATSRGAGAQETQYF. The CDR3 coding sequence is TGTGCCACCAGCAGGGGAGCGGGGGCCCAAGAGACCCAGTACTTC.

The chain employs TRBV7-2 and TRBJ2-2; TRBD1 agrees at 10 bases. V trimming: 5 bases; J trimming: 4 bases; junction bases outside the gene matches: 7. CDR3 length equals 16 residues. The germline CDR1 and CDR2 sequences are SGHTA and FQGNSA. The CDR3 sequence is CASSERGQGLTGELFF. CDR3 bases: TGTGCCAGCAGCGAAAGGGGACAGGGGCTCACCGGGGAGCTGTTTTTT.

This chain joins TRBV7-9 and TRBJ2-4; 8 bases align to TRBD1. This CDR3 comprises 13 residues. J gave up 8 bases and V 8 bases, and 8 bases lay outside the gene matches. CDR1 is SEHNR, CDR2 FQNEAQ, per germline (reference sequence). CDR3 sequence reads: CASGDRGPDIQYF. The CDR3 DNA reads as TGTGCCAGCGGAGACAGGGGCCCCGACATTCAGTACTTC.